One and the same sample provided the 10 T cell receptor beta chains below, sequenced in a study of blood T cell repertoires in COVID-19. Clones were read by immunoSEQ multiplex PCR, and TCRdb kept only the in-frame ones, dropping some. The table shows about 240,000 clones, with 70% to 85% occurring only once. The sample consisted of peripheral blood. The source of these receptors is a woman of 80 years or more with acute or convalescent COVID-19.

This clone was found once. This rearrangement joins TRBV5-6 to TRBJ2-4; 7 nucleotides line up with TRBD2. Germline V gene sequence: CDR1 SGHDT, CDR2 YYEEEE. J was trimmed by 6 bases and V by 0 bases; bases with no gene match: 6. This CDR3 spans 15 amino acids. This chain's CDR3 is CASSLGPPGGNIQYF. CDR3 sequence (DNA): TGTGCCAGCAGCTTGGGGCCCCCGGGGGGAAACATTCAGTACTTC. Supplemented by reference TRBV5-6 and TRBJ2-4, the full variable domain reads DAGVTQSPTHLIKTRGQQVTLRCSPKSGHDTVSWYQQALGQGPQFIFQYYEEEERQRGNFPDRFSGHQFPNYSSELNVNALLLGDSALYLCASSLGPPGGNIQYFGAGTRLSVL.

For the CDR3, the DNA is TGCAGTGCTAGATACGGCAATGAGCAGTTCTTC. As protein: CSARYGNEQFF. The J gene is TRBJ2-1, the V gene TRBV20-1; unclear D gene. CDR3 length equals 11 residues. V was trimmed by 2 bases and J by 6 bases, leaving 5 bases between them. CDR1 is DFQATT and CDR2 is SNEGSKA in the germline V gene (reference sequence).

This clone was observed a single time. The chain joins TRBV6-1 to TRBJ2-3; maybe TRBD1 (6 bases). The V and J ends lost 3 bases and 0 bases respectively, with 13 bases between them. The CDR3 runs 16 residues. Germline CDR1 MNHNS, CDR2 SASEGT. The CDR3 here is CASSDVRGQSTDTQYF. Here the CDR3 DNA reads TGTGCCAGCAGTGATGTGCGAGGACAGAGCACAGATACGCAGTATTTT.

This chain joins TRBV19 and TRBJ2-1, with 7 bases aligning to TRBD2. The CDR3 is made up of 15 amino acids. V lost 6 bases to trimming and J lost 0 bases; unmatched junction nucleotides: 5. Germline CDR1 LNHDA, CDR2 SQIVND (reference sequence). The CDR3 loop reads CASRVGTISYNEQFF. CDR3 bases: TGTGCCAGTAGGGTTGGGACTATCTCCTACAATGAGCAGTTCTTC.

V is TRBV5-4 and J is TRBJ1-6, with a weak D call TRBD1 (5 bases). CDR1 SGHNT and CDR2 YYREEE come from the germline V gene (reference sequence). The ends were cut back, 7 bases at V and 7 bases at J, with 15 bases in the middle. The CDR3 has 14 residues. CDR3 region: CASHPGPTNSPLHF. As DNA, the CDR3 is TGTGCCAGCCACCCAGGGCCCACCAATTCACCCCTCCACTTT. Drawing the rest from reference TRBV5-4 and TRBJ1-6, the complete variable domain is ETGVTQSPTHLIKTRGQQVTLRCSSQSGHNTVSWYQQALGQGPQFIFQYYREEENGRGNFPPRFSGLQFPNYSSELNVNALELDDSALYLCASHPGPTNSPLHFGNGTRLTVT.

This clone appeared a single time. The V and J genes are TRBV10-3 and TRBJ2-1; TRBD2 agrees at 15 bases. J was trimmed by 7 bases and V by 6 bases; bases with no gene match: 13. Germline V lookup: CDR1 ENHRY, CDR2 SYGVKD. The CDR3 contains 18 residues. CDR3 coding DNA: TGTGCCATCAGCGGGACTAGCGGGGGGCCTGGCGGTCATAATGAGCAGTTCTTC. Residues: CAISGTSGGPGGHNEQFF.

The sample holds one count of this clone. This chain joins TRBV6-4 and TRBJ2-1; TRBD2 agrees at 10 bases. This CDR3 contains 15 residues. The ends lost 6 bases at V and 6 bases at J; junction bases unmatched: 8. Germline V lookup: CDR1 MRHNA, CDR2 SNTAGT. This chain's CDR3 is CASSVELAGANEQFF. The CDR3 bases are TGTGCCAGCAGCGTCGAGCTAGCGGGGGCCAATGAGCAGTTCTTC.

This chain uses TRBV29-1 with TRBJ2-5; 9 bases align to TRBD2. There are 17 residues in the CDR3. CDR1 is SQVTM, CDR2 ANQGSEA, per germline. The junction had 12 bases not matched to a gene; V was cut back by 3 bases and J by 1 base. This chain's CDR3 is CSVEGQTSGTFQETQYF. In DNA, the CDR3 is TGCAGCGTTGAGGGCCAGACTAGCGGAACGTTCCAAGAGACCCAGTACTTC.

The gene calls are TRBV18 and TRBJ2-3, with 8 bases lining up with TRBD2. CDR1 KGHSH and CDR2 LQKENI come from the germline V gene. The V and J ends lost 3 bases and 4 bases, in that order; junction bases with no gene match: 6. The CDR3 is 15 residues long. CDR3 DNA: TGTGCCAGCTCACCCTCATCCGGGAGGGCAGATACGCAGTATTTT. This codes for CASSPSSGRADTQYF.

The chain carries TRBV5-6 and TRBJ2-3; D possibly corresponds to TRBD1 (6 bases). Germline V gives CDR1 SGHDT, CDR2 YYEEEE. V dropped 6 bases and J dropped 3 bases, with 29 bases sitting between them. The CDR3 consists of 19 residues. This chain's CDR3 is CASTNSWRPDRKGTDTQYF. CDR3 nucleotide sequence: TGTGCCAGCACCAACTCTTGGAGGCCCGACAGGAAGGGGACAGATACGCAGTATTTT.